These 22 T cell receptor beta chains share one sample of origin, sequenced in a study of blood T cell repertoires in COVID-19. Sequencing used immunoSEQ multiplex PCR; TCRdb keeps in-frame clones, though not all of them. The data contain 150,000 to 200,000 clones, 90% to 95% of them seen just once; the ten biggest clones take up roughly 4.5%. The sequenced material came from peripheral blood. These receptors originate from a woman in her forties or fifties with acute or convalescent COVID-19.

The chain links TRBV5-6 to TRBJ1-5; possibly TRBD1 for D (5 bases). The V and J ends lost 2 bases and 2 bases respectively, with 11 bases between them. The CDR3 totals 15 residues. CDR1 SGHDT and CDR2 YYEEEE come from the germline V gene. The CDR3 coding sequence is TGTGCCAGCAGCTTCCAGGGTAGTCGCAATCAGCCCCAGCATTTT. This codes for CASSFQGSRNQPQHF.

This rearrangement joins TRBV12-5 to TRBJ1-1, with 11 bases matching TRBD1. The V gene's germline CDR1 is LGHNT and CDR2 FRNRAP. V lost 3 bases to trimming and J lost 0 bases; unmatched junction nucleotides: 9. The CDR3 is 18 residues long. In DNA form, the CDR3 reads TGTGCTAGTGGTTTAAGAACTTGGACAGGGGGCCTGAACACTGAAGCTTTCTTT. Its protein product is CASGLRTWTGGLNTEAFF.

This rearrangement joins TRBV24-1 to TRBJ2-1, with TRBD1 matching over 9 bases. Germline CDR1 and CDR2: KGHDR and SFDVKD. Trimming cost V 0 bases and J 7 bases; bases outside gene matches: 3. This CDR3 region has 15 residues. The chain's CDR3 is CATSDLGDRDNEQFF. In DNA form, the CDR3 reads TGTGCCACCAGTGATTTGGGGGACAGGGATAATGAGCAGTTCTTC.

The chain uses TRBV6-6 and TRBJ1-5, with 11 nucleotides matching TRBD1. The CDR3 is 14 amino acids. CDR1 is MNHNY and CDR2 is SVGAGI in the germline V gene (reference sequence). The V gene end was trimmed by 4 bases and the J gene end by 4 bases; junction bases not matched to a gene: 0. CDR3 sequence reads: CASSWDRGNQPQHF. The CDR3 nucleotides read TGTGCCAGCAGTTGGGACAGGGGGAATCAGCCCCAGCATTTT.

The chain uses TRBV7-8 and TRBJ1-4; the D gene is possibly TRBD1 (5 bases). The germline gives CDR1 SGHVS, CDR2 FQNEAQ. Trimming took off 1 base at V and 5 bases at J, with 8 bases between the two ends. The CDR3 length is 14 residues. CDR3 DNA sequence: TGTGCCAGCAGCTTAGGGGGCCGGAATGAAAAACTGTTTTTT. It is translated as CASSLGGRNEKLFF.

The chain is built from TRBV18 and TRBJ2-1; D unclear. V was shortened by 2 bases and J by 8 bases, with 4 bases between the two germline ends. The CDR3 is 11 residues long. In germline, CDR1 is KGHSH, CDR2 LQKENI. CDR3 region: CASSPGYEQFF. The CDR3 DNA reads as TGTGCCAGCTCACCAGGCTATGAGCAGTTCTTC.

This rearrangement joins TRBV28 to TRBJ1-5, with no clear D. Germline lookup yields CDR1 MDHEN and CDR2 SYDVKM. V lost 3 bases to trimming and J lost 6 bases, with 9 bases between them. The CDR3 is made up of 13 amino acids. In DNA form, the CDR3 reads TGTGCCAGCAGTTTGTCGAGTAGTCAGCCCCAGCATTTT. This gives the protein CASSLSSSQPQHF. The whole variable domain, filled in from reference TRBV28 and TRBJ1-5, reads DVKVTQSSRYLVKRTGEKVFLECVQDMDHENMFWYRQDPGLGLRLIYFSYDVKMKEKGDIPEGYSVSREKKERFSLILESASTNQTSMYLCASSLSSSQPQHFGDGTRLSIL.

The genes are TRBV25-1 and TRBJ2-7; maybe TRBD1 (5 bases). The germline gives CDR1 MGHDK, CDR2 SYGVNS. V was trimmed by 2 bases and J by 2 bases, leaving 13 bases between them. The CDR3 has 15 amino acids. The CDR3 spells CASSEATAHTYEQYF. In DNA form, the CDR3 reads TGTGCCAGCAGTGAAGCGACAGCTCACACCTACGAGCAGTACTTC.

V usage is TRBV28 and J usage is TRBJ1-5; possibly TRBD1 for D (5 bases). This CDR3 is 17 amino acids long. CDR1 and CDR2 from the germline V gene are MDHEN and SYDVKM. The V and J ends lost 5 bases and 5 bases respectively, with 22 bases between them. CDR3 residues: CASSPLESAGRDQPQHF. CDR3 nucleotide sequence: TGTGCCAGCAGTCCCCTGGAGTCGGCGGGGCGAGATCAGCCCCAGCATTTT.

The chain carries TRBV7-2 and TRBJ2-2; 9 positions match TRBD1. This CDR3 is built from 17 residues. The germline CDR1 and CDR2 sequences are SGHTA and FQGNSA. Trimming removed 5 bases from V and 3 bases from J; junction bases left unmatched: 10. DNA for the CDR3: TGTGCCAGCAGCCAAAAAGGGGACAGGGCCTACACCGGGGAGCTGTTTTTT. Protein product: CASSQKGDRAYTGELFF.

This chain uses TRBV11-2 with TRBJ1-6; 8 nucleotides agree with TRBD1. Germline V gives CDR1 SGHAT, CDR2 FQNNGV. V lost 1 base and J lost 10; bases outside the gene matches: 3. The length of the CDR3 is 14 residues. This chain's CDR3 is CASSLGTGKSPLHF. The CDR3 nucleotides are TGTGCCAGCAGCTTAGGGACAGGGAAATCACCCCTCCACTTT.

V gene TRBV7-9 combines with J gene TRBJ2-7, with 8 bases fitting TRBD1. Germline CDR1 and CDR2: SEHNR and FQNEAQ (reference sequence). This CDR3 has 14 residues. V was clipped by 5 bases and J by 7 bases; unmatched bases: 10. The CDR3 DNA sequence: TGTGCCAGCAGCCTCCAGGGGGCGCCTGGTGAGCAGTACTTC. This translates into CASSLQGAPGEQYF.

The rearrangement uses TRBV19 and TRBJ2-1; a weak D match, TRBD1 (6 bases). The CDR3 covers 16 residues. Trimming cost V 0 bases and J 3 bases, with 12 bases left between them. Looked up from germline, CDR1 is LNHDA and CDR2 is SQIVND (reference sequence). The CDR3: CASSIEARGIYNEQFF. CDR3 nucleotide sequence: TGTGCCAGTAGTATAGAGGCCAGGGGAATCTACAATGAGCAGTTCTTC.

The chain carries TRBV19 and TRBJ1-5; 7 bases are shared with TRBD1. The ends lost 4 bases at V and 4 bases at J; junction bases unmatched: 4. Germline V gene data show CDR1 as LNHDA and CDR2 as SQIVND (reference sequence). CDR3 length equals 14 residues. In DNA form, the CDR3 reads TGTGCCAGTAGTACCACAGGGGATAATCAGCCCCAGCATTTT. This encodes CASSTTGDNQPQHF.

The rearrangement uses TRBV15 and TRBJ2-3; 7 bases are shared with TRBD1. The CDR3 sequence is 16 residues long. V was pared by 0 bases and J by 6 bases, with 9 bases of the junction left unmatched. Germline V gene lookup returns CDR1 LNHNV and CDR2 YYDKDF (reference sequence). CDR3 in DNA: TGTGCCACCAGCAGAGATGAAAGGGGGCCGACGGATACGCAGTATTTT. Amino acids: CATSRDERGPTDTQYF.

The chain employs TRBV19 and TRBJ1-2; 7 bases match TRBD1. Trimming at V came to 4 bases and at J to 6 bases, leaving 8 bases not matched to a gene. The CDR3 covers 14 residues. From germline, CDR1 is LNHDA and CDR2 SQIVND (reference sequence). CDR3 loop: CASSRGRGSDGYTF. CDR3 coding DNA: TGTGCCAGTAGTAGAGGCAGGGGGAGCGATGGCTACACCTTC.

This clone was detected once. The rearrangement joins TRBV19 to TRBJ1-4; D is uncertain. V was cut by 7 bases and J by 5 bases, with 11 bases left in between. From germline, CDR1 is LNHDA and CDR2 SQIVND (reference sequence). CDR3 length: 13 amino acids. The CDR3 loop reads CASMGSLNEKLFF. CDR3 DNA: TGTGCCAGTATGGGCAGTCTAAATGAAAAACTGTTTTTT.

The rearrangement links TRBV19 to TRBJ2-7, with D maybe TRBD2 (5 bases). Germline V gene sequence: CDR1 LNHDA, CDR2 SQIVND (reference sequence). This CDR3 comprises 13 residues. V lost 6 bases to trimming and J lost 1 base, with 10 bases between them. CDR3 residues: CASSSGISYEQYF. The CDR3 nucleotides read TGTGCCAGTAGCAGCGGAATTTCCTACGAGCAGTACTTC.

This clone was seen just once. The chain couples TRBV11-2 to TRBJ2-1; TRBD2 aligns across 11 bases. The CDR3 is 15 amino acids. V was pared by 4 bases and J by 3 bases, with 2 bases of the junction left unmatched. CDR1 is SGHAT and CDR2 is FQNNGV in the germline V gene. The CDR3 loop reads CASSSTSGDYNEQFF. In DNA form, the CDR3 reads TGTGCCAGCAGCTCGACTAGCGGGGACTACAATGAGCAGTTCTTC.

This clone was counted only a few times. The J gene is TRBJ2-7, the V gene TRBV4-1, with D possibly being TRBD2 (5 bases). In germline, CDR1 is MGHRA, CDR2 YSYEKL. V lost 0 bases to trimming and J lost 4 bases, with 10 bases between them. The CDR3 has 14 amino acids. CDR3 nucleotide sequence: TGCGCCAGCAGCCAAGACGGAGGACGATACGAGCAGTACTTC. This codes for CASSQDGGRYEQYF.

The gene calls are TRBV4-3 and TRBJ2-1; 10 bases agree with TRBD1. The V segment lost 3 bases and the J segment 5 bases; nucleotides outside the gene matches: 10. Germline-derived CDR1 and CDR2 are LGHNA and YSLEER. The CDR3 spans 17 residues. CDR3 in amino acids: CASSHLKGQGINNEQFF. CDR3 DNA sequence: TGCGCCAGCAGCCACTTAAAGGGACAGGGGATAAACAATGAGCAGTTCTTC.

This sequence joins TRBV7-3 and TRBJ2-2, with D uncertain. Germline CDR1 reads SGHTA; CDR2 reads FQGTGA. The V end was cut by 5 bases, the J end by 6 bases, with 10 bases between. The CDR3 runs 13 residues. The CDR3: CASSRDIAGELFF. CDR3 nucleotide sequence: TGTGCCAGCAGCCGAGACATAGCCGGGGAGCTGTTTTTT.